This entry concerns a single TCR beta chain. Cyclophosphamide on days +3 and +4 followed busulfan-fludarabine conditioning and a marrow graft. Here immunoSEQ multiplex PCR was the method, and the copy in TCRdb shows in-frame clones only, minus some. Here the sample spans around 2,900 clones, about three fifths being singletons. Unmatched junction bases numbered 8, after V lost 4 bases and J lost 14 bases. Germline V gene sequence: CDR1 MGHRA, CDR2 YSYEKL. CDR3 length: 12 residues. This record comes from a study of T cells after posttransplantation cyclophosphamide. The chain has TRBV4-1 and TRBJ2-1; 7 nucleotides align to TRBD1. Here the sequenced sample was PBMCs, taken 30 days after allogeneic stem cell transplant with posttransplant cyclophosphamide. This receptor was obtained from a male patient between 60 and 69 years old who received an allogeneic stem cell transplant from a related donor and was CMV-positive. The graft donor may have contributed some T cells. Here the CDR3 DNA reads TGCGCCAGCAGCCTCACAGGGGCGAGAAAGTTCTTC. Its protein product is CASSLTGARKFF.